This record concerns one TCR beta chain sequence. This record belongs to a study of blood T cell repertoires in COVID-19. Germline V gene lookup returns CDR1 GTSNPN and CDR2 SVGIG (reference sequence). CDR3 length equals 15 residues. Trimming pared 3 bases from V and 0 bases from J, leaving 12 bases between. Authors' data handling: Amplification from reference gene primers served as the basis for estimated nucleated cell counts. The assay was immunoSEQ multiplex PCR, and TCRdb's table has in-frame clones only and misses some. V and J calls plus clone size are reproduced from that table; the DNA served to infer D and trimming. The sample has some 150,000 clones; more than 75% are singletons.

Source material: peripheral blood. The rearrangement uses TRBV30 and TRBJ1-5; perhaps TRBD1 as D (6 bases). This sequence originates from a woman aged 40 to 50 with acute or convalescent COVID-19. CDR3 amino acids: CAWSPTGTSNQPQHF. In DNA form, the CDR3 reads TGTGCCTGGAGCCCGACAGGAACTAGCAATCAGCCCCAGCATTTT.